A selection of T cell receptor beta chains follows, all from one sample in a study of T-cell memory formation after mild COVID-19. TCRdb ran MiXCR on the 5' RACE reads and lists one entry per CDR3 protein. Here the sample spans roughly 580,000 distinct CDR3 sequences, roughly 17% being singletons. The sample comprised PBMCs or a T cell subset sorted from them (not recorded which). Every receptor here comes from an adult woman who had mild COVID-19 (a few samples of this study predate the infection). Cell type and time point are not known. Both conserved end residues are part of each CDR3. Each record gives: V gene, D gene, clone size, J gene, CDR3 protein, CDR3 DNA. D genes are given only for firm matches. Clone size, where shown, is once, few, many, or a class for clones that have expanded.

TRBV5-5	NA	NA	TRBJ2-3	CASSLGPGESDTQYF	TGTGCCAGCAGCTTGGGGCCGGGAGAGTCAGATACGCAGTATTTT
TRBV18	TRBD1	NA	TRBJ1-3	CASSPPMGQHSGNTIYF	TGTGCCAGCTCACCACCGATGGGACAGCACTCTGGAAACACCATATATTTT
TRBV12-3/TRBV12-4	TRBD2	few	TRBJ2-3	CASSYLLAGALNTQYF	TGTGCCAGCAGTTACCTACTAGCGGGAGCGCTCAATACGCAGTATTTT
TRBV9	NA	few	TRBJ1-4	CASTKTGGSNEKLFF	TGTGCCAGCACTAAAACCGGGGGGTCTAATGAAAAACTGTTTTTT
TRBV5-1	NA	NA	TRBJ2-6	CASSLREGYSGANVLTF	TGCGCCAGCAGCTTACGAGAAGGCTACTCTGGGGCCAACGTCCTGACTTTC
TRBV5-1	TRBD2	many	TRBJ2-1	CASSSRTSGTGNEQFF	TGCGCCAGCAGCTCCAGGACTAGCGGGACCGGGAATGAGCAGTTCTTC
TRBV6-1	NA	NA	TRBJ2-1	CASSEFATGAYNEQFF	TGTGCCAGCAGTGAGTTTGCGACGGGAGCCTACAATGAGCAGTTCTTC
TRBV5-1	NA	few	TRBJ2-1	CASSLLTRPELNEQFF	TGCGCCAGCAGCCTATTGACTAGACCCGAACTAAATGAGCAGTTCTTC
TRBV24-1	NA	few	TRBJ1-2	CATSDSPPISYTF	TGTGCCACCAGTGATTCCCCTCCCATCAGCTACACCTTC
TRBV20-1	TRBD1	few	TRBJ2-4	CSARRQGVRKNIQYF	TGCAGTGCTAGAAGACAGGGGGTTCGCAAAAACATTCAGTACTTC
TRBV18	TRBD1	NA	TRBJ1-4	CASSGTGNEKLFF	TGTGCCAGCTCCGGGACAGGGAATGAAAAACTGTTTTTT
TRBV10-2	TRBD2	NA	TRBJ2-2	CASRVLAGGLTGELFF	TGCGCCAGCAGGGTATTAGCGGGGGGGCTCACCGGGGAGCTGTTTTTT
TRBV6-2/TRBV6-3	TRBD2	NA	TRBJ2-7	CASSSGTSPSSYEQYF	TGTGCCAGCAGCTCCGGGACTAGCCCAAGCTCCTACGAGCAGTACTTC
TRBV7-8	TRBD2	NA	TRBJ2-4	CASSSLYRIAGETLKNIQYF	TGTGCCAGCAGCTCACTATATCGAATAGCGGGAGAGACGCTGAAAAACATTCAGTACTTC
TRBV12-3/TRBV12-4	TRBD1	few	TRBJ2-2	CASSDRGLGRELFF	TGTGCCAGCAGTGACAGGGGTTTGGGTCGGGAGCTGTTTTTT
TRBV11-3	NA	few	TRBJ2-1	CASSSPTLNSWNEQFF	TGTGCCAGCAGCTCACCGACACTAAATTCGTGGAATGAGCAGTTCTTC
TRBV7-6	NA	few	TRBJ1-3	CASRDLSDTIYF	TGTGCCAGCAGAGATCTTTCGGACACCATATATTTT